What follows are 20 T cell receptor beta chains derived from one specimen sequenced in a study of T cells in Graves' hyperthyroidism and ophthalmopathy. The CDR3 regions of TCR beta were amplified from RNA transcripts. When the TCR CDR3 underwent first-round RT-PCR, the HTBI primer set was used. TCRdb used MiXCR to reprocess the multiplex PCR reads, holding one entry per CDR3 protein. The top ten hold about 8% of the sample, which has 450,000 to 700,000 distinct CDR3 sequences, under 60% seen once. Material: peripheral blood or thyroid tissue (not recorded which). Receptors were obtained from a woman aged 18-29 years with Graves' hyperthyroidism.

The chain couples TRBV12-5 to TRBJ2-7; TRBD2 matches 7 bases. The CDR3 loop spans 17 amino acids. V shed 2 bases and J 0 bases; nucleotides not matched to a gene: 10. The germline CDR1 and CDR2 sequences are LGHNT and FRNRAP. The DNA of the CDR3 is TGTGCTAGTGGTTTGCAACCACGACTAGCAAGCTCCTACGAGCAGTACTTC. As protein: CASGLQPRLASSYEQYF.

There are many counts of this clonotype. The CDR3 is CASKNQNGLVGSYEQYF. CDR3 in DNA: TGTGCCAGCAAAAACCAAAACGGACTAGTGGGCTCCTACGAGCAGTACTTC. The chain joins TRBV2 to TRBJ2-7; 7 bases agree with TRBD2. Looked up from germline, CDR1 is SNHLY and CDR2 is FYNNEI. Germline trimming cut 7 bases from V and 0 bases from J; bases unmatched to any gene: 15. This CDR3 comprises 17 residues.

CDR3 residues: CGVHPGGTGNQPQHF. In DNA form, the CDR3 reads TGCGGGGTGCACCCGGGCGGGACAGGGAACCAGCCCCAGCATTTT. The chain couples TRBV20-1 to TRBJ1-5; TRBD1 agrees at 9 bases. The CDR3 is 15 residues long. CDR1 DFQATT and CDR2 SNEGSKA come from the germline V gene (reference sequence).

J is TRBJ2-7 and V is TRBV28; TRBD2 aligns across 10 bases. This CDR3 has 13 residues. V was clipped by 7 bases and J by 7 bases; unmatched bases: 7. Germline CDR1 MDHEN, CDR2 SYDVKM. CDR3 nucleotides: TGTGCCAGCACCATTCTAGCGGGAGCTGAGCAGTACTTC. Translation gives CASTILAGAEQYF.

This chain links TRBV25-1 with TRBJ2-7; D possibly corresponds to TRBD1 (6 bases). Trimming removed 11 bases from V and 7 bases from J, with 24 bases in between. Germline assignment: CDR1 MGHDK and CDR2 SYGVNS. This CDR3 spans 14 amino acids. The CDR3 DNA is TGTGCCGTAGGGACACCATCCACCATGGGGGAGCAGTACTTC. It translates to CAVGTPSTMGEQYF.

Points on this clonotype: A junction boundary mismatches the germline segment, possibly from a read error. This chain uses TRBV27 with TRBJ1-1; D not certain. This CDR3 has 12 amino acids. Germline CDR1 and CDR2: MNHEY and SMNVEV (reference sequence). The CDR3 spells CASSLFGSEASF. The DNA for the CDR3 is TGTGCCAGCAGTTTATTCGGCAGTGAAGCTTCCTTT.

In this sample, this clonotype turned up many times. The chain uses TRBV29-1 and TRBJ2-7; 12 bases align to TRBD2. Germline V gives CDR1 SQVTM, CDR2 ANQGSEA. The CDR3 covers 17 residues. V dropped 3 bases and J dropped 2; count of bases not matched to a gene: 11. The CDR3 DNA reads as TGCAGCGTTGAGGGCGAGCCGACTAGCGGGAGCCCCTACGAGCAGTACTTC. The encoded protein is CSVEGEPTSGSPYEQYF.

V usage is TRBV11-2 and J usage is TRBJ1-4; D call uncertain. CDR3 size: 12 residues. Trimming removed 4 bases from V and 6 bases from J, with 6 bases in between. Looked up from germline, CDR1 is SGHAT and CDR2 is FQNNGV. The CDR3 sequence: CASSSVDEKLFF. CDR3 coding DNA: TGTGCCAGCAGCTCCGTAGATGAAAAACTGTTTTTT.

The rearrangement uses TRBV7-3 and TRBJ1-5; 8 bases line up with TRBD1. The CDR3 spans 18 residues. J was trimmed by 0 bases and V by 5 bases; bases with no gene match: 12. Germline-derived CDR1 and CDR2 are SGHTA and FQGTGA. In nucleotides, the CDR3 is TGTGCCAGCAGCCCTGCCGGGACAGGATTCTATAGCAATCAGCCCCAGCATTTT. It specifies CASSPAGTGFYSNQPQHF.

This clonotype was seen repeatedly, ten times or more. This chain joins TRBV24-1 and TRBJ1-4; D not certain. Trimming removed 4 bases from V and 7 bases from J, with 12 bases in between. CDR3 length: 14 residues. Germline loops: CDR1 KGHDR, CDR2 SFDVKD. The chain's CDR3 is CATSDPRESEKLFF. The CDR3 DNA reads TGTGCCACCAGTGACCCGCGAGAGAGTGAAAAACTGTTTTTT.

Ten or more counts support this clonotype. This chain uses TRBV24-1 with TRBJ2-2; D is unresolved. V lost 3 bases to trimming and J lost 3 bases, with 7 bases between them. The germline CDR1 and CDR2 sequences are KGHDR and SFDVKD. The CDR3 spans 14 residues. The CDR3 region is CATSDGSDTGELFF. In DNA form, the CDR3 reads TGTGCCACCAGTGATGGGTCGGACACCGGGGAGCTGTTTTTT.

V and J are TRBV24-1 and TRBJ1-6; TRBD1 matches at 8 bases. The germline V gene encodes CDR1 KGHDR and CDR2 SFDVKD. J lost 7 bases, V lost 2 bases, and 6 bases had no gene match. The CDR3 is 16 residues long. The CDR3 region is CATSDSRTGPNSPLHF. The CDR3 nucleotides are TGTGCCACCAGTGATTCCAGGACAGGGCCCAATTCACCCCTCCACTTT.

The CDR3 DNA reads TGTGCCACCAGTGATTTCAGGCGGGGGACAGCACAAGAGACCCAGTACTTC. Translated: CATSDFRRGTAQETQYF. The J gene is TRBJ2-5, the V gene TRBV24-1, with D perhaps assigned TRBD1 or TRBD2 (7 bases each). Germline loops: CDR1 KGHDR, CDR2 SFDVKD. This CDR3 spans 17 amino acids. V was clipped by 1 base and J by 2 bases, with 16 bases between them.

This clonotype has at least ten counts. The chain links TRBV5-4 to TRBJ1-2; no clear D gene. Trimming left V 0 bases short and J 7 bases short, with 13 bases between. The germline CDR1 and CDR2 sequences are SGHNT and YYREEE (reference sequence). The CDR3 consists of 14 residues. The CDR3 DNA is TGTGCCAGCAGCTTGGAACAGCAGTTTTCTGGCTACACCTTC. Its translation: CASSLEQQFSGYTF.

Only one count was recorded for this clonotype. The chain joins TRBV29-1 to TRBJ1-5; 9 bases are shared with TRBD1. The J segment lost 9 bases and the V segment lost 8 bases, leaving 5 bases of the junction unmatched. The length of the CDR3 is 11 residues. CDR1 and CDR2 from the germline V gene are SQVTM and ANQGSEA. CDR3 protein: CSLGTGWPQHF. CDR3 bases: TGCAGCTTAGGGACAGGGTGGCCCCAGCATTTT.

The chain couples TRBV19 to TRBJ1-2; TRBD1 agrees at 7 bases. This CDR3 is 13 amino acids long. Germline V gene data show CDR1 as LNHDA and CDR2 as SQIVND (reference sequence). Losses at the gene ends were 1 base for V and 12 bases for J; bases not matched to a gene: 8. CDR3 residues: CASSIAGTVGNTF. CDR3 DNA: TGTGCCAGTAGTATAGCAGGGACAGTCGGAAACACCTTC.

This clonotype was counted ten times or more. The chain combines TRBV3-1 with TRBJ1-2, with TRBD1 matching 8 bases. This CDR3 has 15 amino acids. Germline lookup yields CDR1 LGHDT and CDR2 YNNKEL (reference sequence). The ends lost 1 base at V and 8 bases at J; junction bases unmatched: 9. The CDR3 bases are TGTGCCAGCAGCCAAGGAAGGGGACAGGTAAAGGGCTACACCTTC. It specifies CASSQGRGQVKGYTF. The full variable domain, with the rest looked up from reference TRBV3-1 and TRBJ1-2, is DTAVSQTPKYLVTQMGNDKSIKCEQNLGHDTMYWYKQDSKKFLKIMFSYNNKELIINETVPNRFSPKSPDKAHLNLHINSLELGDSAVYFCASSQGRGQVKGYTFGSGTRLTVV.

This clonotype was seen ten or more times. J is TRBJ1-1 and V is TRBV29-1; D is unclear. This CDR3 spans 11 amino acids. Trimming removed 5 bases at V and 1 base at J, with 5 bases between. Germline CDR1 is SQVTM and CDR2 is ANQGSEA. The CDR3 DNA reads TGCAGCGTTCGGGCGAACACTGAAGCTTTCTTT. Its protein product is CSVRANTEAFF.

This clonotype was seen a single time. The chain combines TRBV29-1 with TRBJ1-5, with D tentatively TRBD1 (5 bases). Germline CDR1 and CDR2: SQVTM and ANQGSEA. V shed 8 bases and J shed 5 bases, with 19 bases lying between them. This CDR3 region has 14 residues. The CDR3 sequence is CSSYVREFHQPQHF. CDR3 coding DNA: TGCAGCAGTTACGTCAGGGAATTCCATCAGCCCCAGCATTTT.

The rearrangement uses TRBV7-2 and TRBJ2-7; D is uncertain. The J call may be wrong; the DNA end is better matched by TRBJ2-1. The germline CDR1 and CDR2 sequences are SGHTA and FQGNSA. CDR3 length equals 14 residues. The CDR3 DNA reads TGTGCCAGCAGTCCCACCGGCCGCTACAATGAGCAGTTCTTC. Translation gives CASSPTGRYNEQFF.